This TCR beta chain originates from a study of T cell responses to AZD1222 COVID-19 vaccine. Study-level findings and limits: Repertoire sampling occurred only after the peak T cell response. Only five or six people who got AZD1222 tested seropositive at baseline. Nearly half of spike-specific TCRs reportedly go after variant regions that carry no mutations.

Sequenced by immunoSEQ multiplex PCR; TCRdb stores in-frame clones only, minus some. The sample carries 90,000 to 130,000 clones, roughly 90% recorded once. About this clone itself: Its antigen is as yet unknown.

CDR1 and CDR2 from the germline V gene are MNHNS and SASEGT. This CDR3 is 12 amino acids long. V was shortened by 7 bases and J by 4 bases, with 10 bases between the two germline ends. The input for sequencing was peripheral blood, taken on day 0 of MenACWY control vaccination. The TCR comes from an adult in good health. This sequence joins TRBV6-1 and TRBJ1-2; no reliable D call. CDR3 sequence: CASNSGGYGYTF. The CDR3 nucleotides read TGTGCCAGCAACAGTGGCGGCTATGGCTACACCTTC.